The rows below give T cell receptor beta chains drawn from one sample of a study of blood T cell repertoires in COVID-19. The method was immunoSEQ multiplex PCR; TCRdb's version includes in-frame clones alone and lacks a portion of them. The sample lists 55,000 to 75,000 clones, around 87% occurring once. The source material was peripheral blood. The receptors here all came from a human donor in a cohort sampled during active COVID-19. The CDR3 runs from the conserved cysteine through the conserved F or W. A D gene is named only where the DNA matches it firmly.

d_call,j_call,v_call,cdr3_aa
NA,TRBJ1-2,TRBV4-3,CASSQVVLNYDYTF
TRBD2,TRBJ2-3,TRBV20-1,CSASQAGGTDTQYF
NA,TRBJ1-5,TRBV19,CASSIASGGYSNQPQHF
TRBD1,TRBJ1-2,TRBV6-5,CASRFVQGGYTF
NA,TRBJ1-6,TRBV28,CATRTPSSYNSPLHF
NA,TRBJ1-4,TRBV9,CASSVRAANEKLFF
TRBD2,TRBJ2-3,TRBV19,CASSPPGLAGDTDTQYF
NA,TRBJ2-1,TRBV19,CASSIDYGLAFNEQFF
NA,TRBJ1-3,TRBV18,CASSPGSGSGNTIYF
TRBD1,TRBJ1-1,TRBV27,CASSLQGAQNEAFF
TRBD1,TRBJ2-7,TRBV18,CASSPNGQGGSYEQYF
TRBD2,TRBJ2-3,TRBV27,CASSFVAGGTDTQYF
TRBD1,TRBJ2-3,TRBV5-4,CASSLGGQGATDTQYF
NA,TRBJ1-5,TRBV5-5,CASSPGRAYSNQPQHF
TRBD1,TRBJ2-1,TRBV18,CASSLDRVSEQFF
NA,TRBJ1-1,TRBV2,CASSPGSGTEAFF
NA,TRBJ1-1,TRBV5-1,CASSLVPRQEMNTEAFF
TRBD2,TRBJ2-1,TRBV5-1,CASSGTSGLHEQFF
NA,TRBJ2-7,TRBV20-1,CSASPRISAVKNQTYYEQYF
NA,TRBJ1-6,TRBV6-4,CASSDTGRTLHF
NA,TRBJ2-3,TRBV5-1,CASSLGQNTDTQYF
TRBD2,TRBJ2-1,TRBV4-3,CASSQDGLGSYNEQFF
TRBD2,TRBJ2-1,TRBV30,CAFSGGAAGYNEQFF
TRBD1,TRBJ1-5,TRBV19,CASSPDRVYQPQHF
NA,TRBJ2-5,TRBV15,CATSRGVSIQETQYF
NA,TRBJ1-5,TRBV5-5,CASSGAGGEAYQPQHF
TRBD1,TRBJ1-2,TRBV10-2,CASNEGGSANYGYTF
NA,TRBJ2-2,TRBV5-4,CASSSEDMNTGELFF
NA,TRBJ2-2,TRBV12-3/TRBV12-4,CASSLRNTGELFF
NA,TRBJ2-3,TRBV19,CASSIRGGASLETDTQYF
NA,TRBJ2-7,TRBV9,CASSVTGEPYEQYF
NA,TRBJ1-3,TRBV29-1,CSVEDAGAPGNTIYF
NA,TRBJ2-5,TRBV4-3,CASSARVERSQETQYF
NA,TRBJ2-3,TRBV10-3,CAISGTGSDTQYF
NA,TRBJ2-6,TRBV3-1/TRBV3-2,CASSPNGANVLTF
NA,TRBJ2-7,TRBV13,CASSSGGGGSYEQYF
TRBD1,TRBJ1-5,TRBV6-5,CASREGQVLGQPQHF
TRBD2,TRBJ2-5,TRBV19,CASSIGLAGGPEQETQYF
NA,TRBJ2-4,TRBV29-1,CSVQGRLAKNIQYF
TRBD2,TRBJ2-3,TRBV24-1,CATSDPREGRADTQYF
NA,TRBJ2-5,TRBV7-2,CASSLIKRETQYF
TRBD1,TRBJ1-6,TRBV2,CASRGQSSYNSPLHF
NA,TRBJ1-2,TRBV28,CASKSLRQDYYGYTF
NA,TRBJ2-3,TRBV13,CASSSHSTDTQYF
NA,TRBJ1-5,TRBV10-3,CAISESLDRTQHF
NA,TRBJ2-7,TRBV7-6,CASSFMEGYEQYF
TRBD1,TRBJ1-1,TRBV6-2/TRBV6-3,CASSYRTGVAEAFF
TRBD1,TRBJ2-1,TRBV7-2,CASSPGTGTRNEQFF
TRBD1,TRBJ2-2,TRBV4-1,CASSRFLDRGPTNTGELFF
NA,TRBJ2-1,TRBV7-8,CASSFGPSSYNEQFF
NA,TRBJ2-7,TRBV27,CASSLQGSFYEQYF
NA,TRBJ1-1,TRBV19,CASRGGRNTEAFF